This note documents a single T cell receptor beta chain sequence. Its cognate antigen is unknown. The data were taken from a study of cytomegalovirus exposure and HLA in healthy donors. In the study overall: From HLA-typed donors, an early data release held tens of millions of unique TCRs.

Whole-study findings and limits: In a later analysis, donors in an Asian-associated ancestry cluster reportedly had fewer N-insertions in productive TCRs than the cohort mean.

The CDR3 runs to 13 residues. Germline values: CDR1 SGHTA, CDR2 FQGNSA. Trimming removed 5 bases from V and 8 bases from J, with 12 bases in between. Use of 60 Vbeta and 13 Jbeta primers characterized the PCR. Measured with immunoSEQ multiplex PCR; TCRdb has only the in-frame clones, and not every one. The table has about 130,000 clones, roughly three quarters seen once. The sample taken for sequencing was PBMCs. The chain combines TRBV7-2 with TRBJ1-4; D may be TRBD1 (5 bases). The receptor comes from a man aged 25-40 years in good health and CMV-seronegative. CDR3 coding DNA: TGTGCCAGCAGCCCCAGGGCAGGGGAAAAACTGTTTTTT. It yields the protein CASSPRAGEKLFF.